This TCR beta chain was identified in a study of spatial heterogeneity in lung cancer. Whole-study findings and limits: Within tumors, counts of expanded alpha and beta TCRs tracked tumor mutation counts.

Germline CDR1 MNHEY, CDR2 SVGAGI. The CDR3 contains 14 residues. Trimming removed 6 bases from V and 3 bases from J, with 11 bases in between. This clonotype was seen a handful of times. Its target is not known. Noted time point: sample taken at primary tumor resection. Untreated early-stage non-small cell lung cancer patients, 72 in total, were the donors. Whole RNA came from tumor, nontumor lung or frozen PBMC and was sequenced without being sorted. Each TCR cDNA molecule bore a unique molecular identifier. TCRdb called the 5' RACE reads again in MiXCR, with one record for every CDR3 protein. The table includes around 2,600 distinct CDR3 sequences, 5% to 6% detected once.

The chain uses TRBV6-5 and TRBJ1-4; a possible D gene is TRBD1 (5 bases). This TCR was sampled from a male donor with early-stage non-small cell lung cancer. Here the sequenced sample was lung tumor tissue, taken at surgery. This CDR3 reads CASRKGGANEKLFF. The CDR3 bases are TGTGCCAGCAGAAAAGGAGGGGCTAATGAAAAACTGTTTTTT.